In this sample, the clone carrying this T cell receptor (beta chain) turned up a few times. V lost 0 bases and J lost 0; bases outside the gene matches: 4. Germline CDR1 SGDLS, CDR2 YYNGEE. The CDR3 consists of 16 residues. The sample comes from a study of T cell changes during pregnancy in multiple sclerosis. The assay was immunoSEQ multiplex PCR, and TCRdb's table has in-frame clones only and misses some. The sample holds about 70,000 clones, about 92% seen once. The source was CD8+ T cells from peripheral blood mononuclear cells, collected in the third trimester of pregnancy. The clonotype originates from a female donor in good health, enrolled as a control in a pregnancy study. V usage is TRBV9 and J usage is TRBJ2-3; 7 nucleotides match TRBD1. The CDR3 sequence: CASSVVAGGSTDTQYF. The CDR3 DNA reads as TGTGCCAGCAGCGTAGTGGCAGGGGGTAGCACAGATACGCAGTATTTT.